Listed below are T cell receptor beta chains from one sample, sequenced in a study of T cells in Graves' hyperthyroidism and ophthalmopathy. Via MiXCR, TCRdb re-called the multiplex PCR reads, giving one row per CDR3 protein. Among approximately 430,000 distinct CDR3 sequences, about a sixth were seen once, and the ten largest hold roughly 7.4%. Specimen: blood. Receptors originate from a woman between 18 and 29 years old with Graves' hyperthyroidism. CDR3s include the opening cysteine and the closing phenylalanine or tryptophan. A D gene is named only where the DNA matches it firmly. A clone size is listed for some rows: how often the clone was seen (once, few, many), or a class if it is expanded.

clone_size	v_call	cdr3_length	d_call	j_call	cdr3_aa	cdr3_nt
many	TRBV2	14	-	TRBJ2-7	CASRPGSRRDEQYF	TGTGCCAGCCGCCCAGGTTCCCGCCGGGACGAGCAGTACTTC
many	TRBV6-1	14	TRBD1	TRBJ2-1	CASSGRQGRNEQFF	TGTGCCAGCAGTGGCCGACAGGGGAGGAATGAGCAGTTCTTC
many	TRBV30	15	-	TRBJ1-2	CAWSSETGHLYGYTF	TGTGCCTGGAGTTCAGAAACAGGGCATCTCTATGGCTACACCTTC
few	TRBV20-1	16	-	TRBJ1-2	CSAKSGENFIFYGYTF	TGCAGTGCTAAATCAGGGGAAAACTTCATATTCTATGGCTACACCTTC
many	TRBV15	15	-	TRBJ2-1	CATSPRAGANNEQFF	TGTGCCACCAGCCCCCGGGCCGGGGCGAACAATGAGCAGTTCTTC
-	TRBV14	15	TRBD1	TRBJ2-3	CASSYQTGLTDTQYF	TGTGCCAGCAGCTACCAGACAGGGCTCACAGATACGCAGTATTTT
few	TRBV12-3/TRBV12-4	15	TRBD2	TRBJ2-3	CASSRRPAGVDTQYF	TGTGCCAGCAGCCGCAGACCAGCGGGAGTGGATACGCAGTATTTT
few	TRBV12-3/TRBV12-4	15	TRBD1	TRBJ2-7	CASSPPDRGAYEQYF	TGTGCCAGCAGTCCCCCAGACAGGGGCGCCTACGAGCAGTACTTC
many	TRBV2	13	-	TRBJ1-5	CASSDPRYQPQHF	TGTGCCAGCAGTGACCCGAGATATCAGCCCCAGCATTTT
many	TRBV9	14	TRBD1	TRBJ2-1	CASSYRDRGNEQFF	TGTGCCAGCAGTTACCGGGACAGGGGCAATGAGCAGTTCTTC
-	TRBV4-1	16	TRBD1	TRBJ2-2	CASSHPRDRVTGELFF	TGCGCCAGCAGCCACCCCCGGGACAGGGTCACCGGGGAGCTGTTTTTT
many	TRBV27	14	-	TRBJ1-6	CASSLRTENSPLHF	TGTGCCAGCAGTCTCCGGACAGAAAATTCACCCCTCCACTTT
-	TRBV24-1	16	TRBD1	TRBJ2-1	CATSDWDRGGYGEQFF	TGTGCCACCAGTGATTGGGACAGGGGGGGGTACGGTGAGCAGTTCTTC
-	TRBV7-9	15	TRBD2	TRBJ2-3	CASRRLAESTDTQYF	TGTGCCAGCAGACGACTAGCCGAGAGCACAGATACGCAGTATTTT
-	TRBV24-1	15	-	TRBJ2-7	CATSDSTPHSHEQYF	TGTGCCACCAGTGATTCCACACCTCACAGCCACGAGCAGTACTTC
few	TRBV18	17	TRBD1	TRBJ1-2	CASSPNRQDRGPRGYTF	TGTGCCAGCTCGCCAAATCGGCAGGACAGGGGGCCTCGTGGCTACACCTTC
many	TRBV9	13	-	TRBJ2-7	CASSVTTGSEQYF	TGTGCCAGCAGCGTAACCACAGGTTCCGAGCAGTACTTC
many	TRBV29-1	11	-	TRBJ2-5	CSVGEMQTQYF	TGCAGCGTTGGGGAGATGCAGACCCAGTACTTC
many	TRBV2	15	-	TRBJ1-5	CASRIQVGRNQPQHF	TGTGCCAGCAGGATACAGGTGGGTCGCAATCAGCCCCAGCATTTT
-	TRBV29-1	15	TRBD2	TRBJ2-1	CSVGGGEGSYNEQFF	TGCAGCGTTGGGGGGGGGGAGGGCTCCTACAATGAGCAGTTCTTC
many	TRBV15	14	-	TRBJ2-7	CATSRTGTGYEQYF	TGTGCCACCAGCAGGACGGGGACCGGCTACGAGCAGTACTTC
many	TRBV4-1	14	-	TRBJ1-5	CASSRGGPGVPQHF	TGCGCCAGCAGCCGAGGGGGGCCGGGGGTGCCCCAGCATTTT
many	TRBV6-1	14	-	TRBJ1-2	CASKSQGISYGYTF	TGTGCCAGCAAGTCACAGGGAATCAGCTATGGCTACACCTTC
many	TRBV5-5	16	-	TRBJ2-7	CASSWAGASSAYEQYF	TGTGCCAGCAGCTGGGCTGGGGCCTCCAGTGCCTACGAGCAGTACTTC
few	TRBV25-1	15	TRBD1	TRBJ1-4	CASSGRDRGSEKLFF	TGTGCCAGCAGTGGCCGGGACAGGGGTAGTGAAAAACTGTTTTTT
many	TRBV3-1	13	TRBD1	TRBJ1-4	CASSRQGGEKLFF	TGTGCCAGCAGTCGACAGGGAGGTGAAAAACTGTTTTTT
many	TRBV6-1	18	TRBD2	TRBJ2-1	CASSEEERAGGYRNEQFF	TGTGCCAGCAGTGAAGAGGAAAGGGCGGGGGGGTATCGTAATGAGCAGTTCTTC
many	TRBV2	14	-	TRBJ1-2	CASSERAANYGYTF	TGTGCCAGCAGTGAAAGGGCCGCTAACTATGGCTACACCTTC
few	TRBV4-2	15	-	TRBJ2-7	CASSQGAGAYYEQYF	TGTGCCAGCAGCCAAGGTGCAGGGGCTTACTACGAGCAGTACTTC
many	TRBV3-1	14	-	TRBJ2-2	CASSQRGFTGELFF	TGTGCCAGCAGCCAACGGGGGTTCACCGGGGAGCTGTTTTTT
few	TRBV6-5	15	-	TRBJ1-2	CASSDSGRGNYGYTF	TGTGCCAGCAGTGACTCAGGCAGGGGCAACTATGGCTACACCTTC
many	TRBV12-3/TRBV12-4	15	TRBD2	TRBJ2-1	CASTLSGSSYNEQFF	TGTGCCAGCACTCTTAGCGGGAGCTCCTACAATGAGCAGTTCTTC
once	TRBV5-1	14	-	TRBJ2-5	CASSLAYGQETQYF	TGCGCCAGCAGCCTGGCCTATGGACAAGAGACCCAGTACTTC
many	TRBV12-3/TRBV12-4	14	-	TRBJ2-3	CASSSGGGGDTQYF	TGTGCCAGCAGTTCAGGGGGGGGAGGAGATACGCAGTATTTT
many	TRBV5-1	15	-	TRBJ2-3	CASSPTPHSADTQYF	TGCGCCAGCAGCCCGACCCCCCACAGCGCAGATACGCAGTATTTT
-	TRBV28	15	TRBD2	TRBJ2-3	CASSSSGRWTDTQYF	TGTGCCAGCAGTTCCAGCGGGAGATGGACAGATACGCAGTATTTT
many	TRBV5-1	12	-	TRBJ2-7	CASSGDAYEQYF	TGCGCCAGCAGCGGGGACGCCTACGAGCAGTACTTC
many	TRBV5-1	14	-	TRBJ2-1	CASSLDFSYNEQFF	TGCGCCAGCAGCTTGGATTTTTCGTACAATGAGCAGTTCTTC
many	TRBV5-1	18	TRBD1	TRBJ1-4	CASSRPPGQGATNEKLFF	TGCGCCAGCAGCCGTCCACCGGGACAGGGAGCAACTAATGAAAAACTGTTTTTT
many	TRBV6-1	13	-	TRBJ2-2	CASAAENTGELFF	TGTGCCAGCGCAGCAGAAAACACCGGGGAGCTGTTTTTT
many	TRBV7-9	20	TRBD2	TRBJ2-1	CASSLGAGTSGSRALNEQFF	TGTGCCAGCAGCTTAGGAGCCGGGACTAGCGGGAGCAGGGCCCTGAATGAGCAGTTCTTC
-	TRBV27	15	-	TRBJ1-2	CASSLLTPANYGYTF	TGTGCCAGCAGTTTATTAACCCCCGCTAACTATGGCTACACCTTC
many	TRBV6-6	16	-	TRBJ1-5	CASSYPGQISNQPQHF	TGTGCCAGCAGTTACCCCGGACAGATTAGCAATCAGCCCCAGCATTTT
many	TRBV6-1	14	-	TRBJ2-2	CASSGPLSTGELFF	TGTGCCAGCAGTGGACCACTAAGCACCGGGGAGCTGTTTTTT
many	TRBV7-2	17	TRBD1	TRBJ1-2	CASSPQYLTGHVYGYTF	TGTGCCAGCAGCCCCCAATACCTGACAGGGCACGTTTATGGCTACACCTTC
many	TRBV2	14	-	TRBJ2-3	CVSRRPPSADTQYF	TGTGTCAGCAGGAGACCACCATCGGCAGATACGCAGTATTTT